This T cell receptor (beta chain) originates from a study of CD8 T cells in Susac syndrome. CDR3 length: 15 amino acids. CDR1 is LNHNV and CDR2 is YYDKDF in the germline V gene (reference sequence). Trimming left V 5 bases short and J 1 base short, with 13 bases between. Random-hexamer reverse transcription was applied to roughly 0.5 to 1 ug RNA. TCRdb reprocessed the immunoSEQ multiplex PCR reads via MiXCR and lists one record per CDR3 protein. The sample records around 70,000 distinct CDR3 sequences, around 95% being singletons. Sequenced input: CD8+ T cells from PBMCs. The J gene is TRBJ2-3, the V gene TRBV15; no clear D. This clonotype originated in a human donor with multiple sclerosis. This CDR3 reads CATSDPTEGTDTQYF. In DNA, the CDR3 is TGTGCCACCAGCGACCCCACCGAGGGCACAGATACGCAGTATTTT. The variable domain in full, completed from reference TRBV15 and TRBJ2-3, reads DAMVIQNPRYQVTQFGKPVTLSCSQTLNHNVMYWYQQKSSQAPKLLFHYYDKDFNNEADTPDNFQSRRPNTSFCFLDIRSPGLGDTAMYLCATSDPTEGTDTQYFGPGTRLTVL.